This T cell receptor beta chain emerged from a study of CD8 T cells in Susac syndrome (dated by TCRdb to between 2018 and 2021). About the study as a whole: Among the sequenced Susac syndrome patients, over five had clinically active disease and roughly eight were in clinical remission. At blood withdrawal, Susac syndrome patients were therapy-naive, treated with corticosteroids (with IVIg additionally given to some), or treated with IVIg alone. The study used repertoire sequencing to test whether antigen drove CD8+ T cell activation and differentiation in Susac syndrome. The clonality of the CD8+ T cell repertoire was compared across some eleven healthy donors, some 14 Susac syndrome patients and around 15 multiple sclerosis patients.

Summary of the overall study and its limitations: CD8+ repertoires in Susac syndrome showed clonal expansion, which was highest in CD8+ TEMRA cells and was greater in clinically active patients than in remitting patients. The study acknowledged that relatively few individuals were included in the TCR sequencing and HLA analysis. Looking at Susac-specific public clones, the researchers identified some 15 in the total CD8+ repertoire and 4 or 5 in the CD8+ TEMRA repertoire.

As to this clonotype: The antigen this receptor binds is unknown. There are no base qualities to consult, and no much larger clone falls within one base.

There are 13 amino acids in the CDR3, from cysteine to phenylalanine inclusive. Only CDR3 DNA remains: 39 bases, in frame from the first base. V and J lose 0 bases and 7 bases, and a span of 10 bases separates them. The germline V gene (reference sequence) supplies CDR1 GTSNPN and CDR2 SVGIG. RNA was extracted using the RNeasy kit, and about 0.5 to 1 ug of the RNA was reverse transcribed with random hexamers. The immunoSEQ multiplex PCR assay, covering 54 Vbeta and 13 Jbeta segments, was used to amplify TCR beta CDR3 regions. PCR amplification bias was corrected using a synthetic template baseline for primer optimization and computational correction. On the study's bioinformatics: Reads were assigned to V, D and J genes according to IMGT and analyzed in immunoSEQ Analyzer, with only productive sequences retained. To calculate clonality, Shannon entropy was normalized by log2 of the number of productive unique sequences and then subtracted from one. For each patient and control, public and private clones were evaluated among the 100 most prevalent clones. Clones were defined as Susac-specific when absent from the healthy and MS cohorts, from roughly 1,100 published viral clones and from other ImmuneACCESS disease sequences. TCRdb reanalyzed the raw reads on its own, using fastp at Q25 for trimming and MiXCR for clone calling, and kept in-frame beta chains. Rows merge per CDR3 protein into single entries with the most common DNA and genes. The V and J calls reflect TCRdb's pipeline rather than the authors' work. Counted in this sample were 75,000 to 100,000 distinct CDR3 sequences; roughly 94% of them appeared once. Of the sample, approximately 0.48% falls within the top ten clones.

Peripheral blood CD8+ and CD4+ T cells from healthy donors, Susac syndrome patients and multiple sclerosis patients were profiled by high-throughput TCR beta sequencing. The Susac syndrome patients fulfilled recently defined diagnostic criteria for either definite or probable disease. CD8+ TEMRA cells were enriched by FACS, while bulk CD8+ and CD4+ T cells were purified by magnetic negative isolation. Blood was collected in EDTA tubes and processed within 24 hours, with PBMCs isolated through density gradient centrifugation. PBMCs destined for TCR sequencing were cryopreserved in liquid nitrogen and later thawed in a 37 °C water bath. The sorted or isolated CD4+, CD8+ and CD8+ TEMRA cells had a purity of 90% or higher.

The sequence was obtained from a human donor with Susac syndrome. The V and J segments used are TRBV30 and TRBJ1-5; a tentative D match to TRBD1 spans 5 bases. Sample: CD8+ T cells from PBMCs. The encoded CDR3 is CAWSVQGAQPQHF. The sequence in DNA is TGTGCCTGGAGTGTGCAGGGTGCCCAGCCCCAGCATTTT.